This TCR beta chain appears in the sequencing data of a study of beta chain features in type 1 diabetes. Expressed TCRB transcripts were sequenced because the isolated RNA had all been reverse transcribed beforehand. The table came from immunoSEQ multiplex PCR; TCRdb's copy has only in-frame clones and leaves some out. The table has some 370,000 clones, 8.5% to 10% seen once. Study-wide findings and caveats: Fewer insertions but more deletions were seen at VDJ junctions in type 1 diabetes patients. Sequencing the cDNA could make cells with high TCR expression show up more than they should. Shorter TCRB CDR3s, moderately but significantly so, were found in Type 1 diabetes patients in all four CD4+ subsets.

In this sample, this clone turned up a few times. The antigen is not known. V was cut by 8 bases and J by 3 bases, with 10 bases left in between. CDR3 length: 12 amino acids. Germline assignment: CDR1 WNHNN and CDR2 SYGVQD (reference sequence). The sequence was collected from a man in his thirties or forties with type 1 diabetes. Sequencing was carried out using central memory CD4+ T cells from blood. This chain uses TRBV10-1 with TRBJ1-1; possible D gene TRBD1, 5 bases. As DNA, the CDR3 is TGCGCCAGCTCAGGGTCCCACACTGAAGCTTTCTTT. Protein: CASSGSHTEAFF.